This T cell receptor (beta chain) was observed in a study of identical twins (dated by TCRdb to about 2016). About the study as a whole: The study deep-sequenced TCR alpha and beta repertoires from monozygotic twins, unrelated adults of various ages and cord blood to test whether fetal clonotypes persist. Replicate twin experiments were performed at different times using different library preparation protocols to rule out contamination. The investigation overall reported the following: In beta out-of-frame sequences, excess twin sharing was weaker, because having fewer shared sequences lowered the signal-to-noise ratio. Fewer insertions were carried by abundant cord blood beta clonotypes, a similar but weaker trend appeared in young adult naive repertoires, and no such trend appeared in memory repertoires. Compared with coincidental sharing between unrelated individuals, out-of-frame TCR alpha sequences shared between twins had an excess of sequences with low generation probability. Because the same donors could not be followed over many years, the conclusions relied on cross-sectional statistical analysis. In monozygotic twins, recombination models systematically underestimated out-of-frame TCR alpha sharing, but the models matched the sharing seen between unrelated individuals. Invariant T cells such as MAIT and iNKT could partly confound zero-insertion analyses, though diverse VJ usage argued against this for most clonotypes.

Every donor was a healthy Caucasian. A remark on this clonotype: Its target antigen remains unknown. No much larger clone exists at a distance of one base, and base qualities are not known.

Taken from cysteine to phenylalanine, the CDR3 has 16 residues. Of all the DNA, just the CDR3 is kept, 48 bases in frame from base 1. Receptors were amplified or captured by 5' RACE. The sequencing machine was an Illumina HiSeq 2000. Template switching added a universal primer binding site, and the final cDNA carried a unique molecular identifier that allowed TCR cDNA molecules to be counted accurately. Specific primers in the conserved constant-segment region were used to synthesize first-strand cDNA for TCR alpha and beta chains. To control for contamination, every cDNA library carried two barcodes: a SMART-Mk sample barcode plus Illumina barcodes. TruSeq adapter sequences, together with Illumina sample barcodes, were added in two successive PCR steps. The TCR alpha and beta cDNA libraries were sequenced on the Illumina HiSeq platform using custom primers. Turning to the authors' computational methods: Raw reads were processed with MiGEC to extract unique molecular identifiers, and MiXCR was used to determine CDR3 positions. Recombination models were inferred per individual with the repgenHMM and IGoR tools using an EM algorithm. The analysis of shared clonotypes was done with the tcR package in R, with sharing normalized by the product of cloneset sizes. Out-of-frame nonproductive sequences were analyzed to study raw recombination free of thymic and clonal selection effects. TCRdb handled the public reads itself, with Q25 trimming in fastp and clone calling in MiXCR, and kept productive beta chains. Here each entry gathers all rows of one CDR3 protein and keeps the most common genes and DNA. The V and J calls and clone size are TCRdb's, not the authors'. Counted in this sample were 1.5 million to 2 million distinct CDR3 sequences; 25% to 35% of them appeared once. The ten largest clones take up approximately 0.29% of the sample.

The clonotype comes from a newborn girl in good health. The sample taken for sequencing was cord blood. The sequence links TRBV21-1 to TRBJ2-7; the table assigns TRBD1, which was not confirmed against the DNA. TRBV21-1 is listed as a pseudogene. The base sequence is TGTGCCAGCAGCATTTTGGGACAGGGGCTTACCTACGAGCAGTACTTC. Translation gives CASSILGQGLTYEQYF.